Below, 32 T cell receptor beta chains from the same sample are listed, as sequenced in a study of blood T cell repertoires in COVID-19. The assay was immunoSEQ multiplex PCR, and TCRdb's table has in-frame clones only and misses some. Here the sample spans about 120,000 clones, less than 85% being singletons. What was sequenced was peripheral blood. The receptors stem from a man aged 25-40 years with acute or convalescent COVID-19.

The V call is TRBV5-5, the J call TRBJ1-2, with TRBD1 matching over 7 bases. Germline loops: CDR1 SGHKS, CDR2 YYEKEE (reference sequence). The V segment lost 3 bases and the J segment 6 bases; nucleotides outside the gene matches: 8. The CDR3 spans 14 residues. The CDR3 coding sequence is TGTGCCAGCAGCTCGGAGGGACAGTCCCATGGCTACACCTTC. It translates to CASSSEGQSHGYTF.

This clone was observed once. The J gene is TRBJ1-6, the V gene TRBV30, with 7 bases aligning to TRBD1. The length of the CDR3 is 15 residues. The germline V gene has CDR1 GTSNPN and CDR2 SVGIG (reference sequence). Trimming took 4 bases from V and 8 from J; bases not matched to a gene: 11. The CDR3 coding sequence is TGTGCCTGGACCGTGGGGAGACAGGGTTATTCACCCCTCCACTTT. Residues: CAWTVGRQGYSPLHF.

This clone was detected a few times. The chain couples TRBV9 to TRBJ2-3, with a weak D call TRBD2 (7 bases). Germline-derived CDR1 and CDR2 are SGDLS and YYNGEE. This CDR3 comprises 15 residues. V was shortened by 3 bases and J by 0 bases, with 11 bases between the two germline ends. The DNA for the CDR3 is TGTGCCAGCAGCGATCGGGGGGCCAGCACAGATACGCAGTATTTT. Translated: CASSDRGASTDTQYF.

This CDR3 reads CATSADSGGFEKLFF. The CDR3 DNA is TGTGCCACCAGTGCCGACAGTGGTGGTTTTGAAAAACTGTTTTTT. J is TRBJ1-4 and V is TRBV15; D is possibly TRBD1 (5 bases). Deletions cut 6 bases from V and 7 bases from J, with 18 bases between. The germline gives CDR1 LNHNV, CDR2 YYDKDF (reference sequence). There are 15 residues in the CDR3.

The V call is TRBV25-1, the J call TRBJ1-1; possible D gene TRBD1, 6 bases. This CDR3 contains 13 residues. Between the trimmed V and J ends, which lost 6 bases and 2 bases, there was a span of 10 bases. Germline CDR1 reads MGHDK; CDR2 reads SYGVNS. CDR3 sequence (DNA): TGTGCCAGCAGGCCGGGACATAACACTGAAGCTTTCTTT. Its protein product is CASRPGHNTEAFF.

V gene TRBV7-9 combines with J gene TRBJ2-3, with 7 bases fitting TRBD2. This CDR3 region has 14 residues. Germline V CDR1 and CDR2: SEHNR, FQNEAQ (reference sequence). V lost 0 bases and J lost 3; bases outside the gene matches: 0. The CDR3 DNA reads TGTGCCAGCAGCTTAGCGGGGGGGACAGATACGCAGTATTTT. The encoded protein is CASSLAGGTDTQYF.

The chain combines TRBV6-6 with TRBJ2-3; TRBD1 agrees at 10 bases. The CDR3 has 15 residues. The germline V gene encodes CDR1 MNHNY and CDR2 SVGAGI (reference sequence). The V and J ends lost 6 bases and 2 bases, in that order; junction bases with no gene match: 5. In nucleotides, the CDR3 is TGTGCCAGCAGCCAGGGACAGGGGTACACAGATACGCAGTATTTT. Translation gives CASSQGQGYTDTQYF.

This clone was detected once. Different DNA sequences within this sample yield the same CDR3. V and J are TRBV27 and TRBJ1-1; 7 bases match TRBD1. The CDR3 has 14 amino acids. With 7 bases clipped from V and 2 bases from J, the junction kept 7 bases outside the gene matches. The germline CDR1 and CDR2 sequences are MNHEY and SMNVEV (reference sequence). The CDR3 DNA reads TGTGCCAGCAATCGACAGGGCCCTAACACTGAAGCTTTCTTT. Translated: CASNRQGPNTEAFF.

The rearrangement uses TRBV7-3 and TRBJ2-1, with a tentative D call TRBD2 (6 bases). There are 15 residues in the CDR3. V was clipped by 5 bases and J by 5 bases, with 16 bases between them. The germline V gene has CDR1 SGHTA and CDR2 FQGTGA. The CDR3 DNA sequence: TGTGCCAGCAGCCTAATGGGGGGATTAAACAATGAGCAGTTCTTC. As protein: CASSLMGGLNNEQFF. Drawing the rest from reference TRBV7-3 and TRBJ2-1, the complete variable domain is GAGVSQTPSNKVTEKGKYVELRCDPISGHTALYWYRQSLGQGPEFLIYFQGTGAADDSGLPNDRFFAVRPEGSVSTLKIQRTERGDSAVYLCASSLMGGLNNEQFFGPGTRLTVL.

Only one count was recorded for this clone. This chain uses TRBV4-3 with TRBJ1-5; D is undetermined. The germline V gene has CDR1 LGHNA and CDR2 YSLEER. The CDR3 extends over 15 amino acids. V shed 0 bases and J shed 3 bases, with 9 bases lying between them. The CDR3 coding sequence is TGCGCCAGCAGCCAAGATAGAGGGATCAATCAGCCCCAGCATTTT. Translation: CASSQDRGINQPQHF.

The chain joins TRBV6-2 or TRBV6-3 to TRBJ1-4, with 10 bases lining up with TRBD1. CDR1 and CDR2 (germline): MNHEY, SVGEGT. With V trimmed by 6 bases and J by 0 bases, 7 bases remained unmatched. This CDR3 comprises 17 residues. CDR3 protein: CASSSPGQGATNEKLFF. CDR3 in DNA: TGTGCCAGCAGCTCCCCCGGACAGGGGGCAACTAATGAAAAACTGTTTTTT.

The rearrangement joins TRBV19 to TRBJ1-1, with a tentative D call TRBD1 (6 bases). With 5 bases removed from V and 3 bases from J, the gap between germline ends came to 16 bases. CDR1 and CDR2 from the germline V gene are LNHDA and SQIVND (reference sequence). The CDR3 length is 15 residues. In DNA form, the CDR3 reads TGTGCCAGTAGTCCTGCTGGGAGGGGGGACACTGAAGCTTTCTTT. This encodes CASSPAGRGDTEAFF. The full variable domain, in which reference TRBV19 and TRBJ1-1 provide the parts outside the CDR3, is DGGITQSPKYLFRKEGQNVTLSCEQNLNHDAMYWYRQDPGQGLRLIYYSQIVNDFQKGDIAEGYSVSREKKESFPLTVTSAQKNPTAFYLCASSPAGRGDTEAFFGQGTRLTVV.

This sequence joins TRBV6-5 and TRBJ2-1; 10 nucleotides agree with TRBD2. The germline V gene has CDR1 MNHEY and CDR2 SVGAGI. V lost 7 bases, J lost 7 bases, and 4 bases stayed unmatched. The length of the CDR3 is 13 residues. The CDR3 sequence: CASNSGGRNEQFF. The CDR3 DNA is TGTGCCAGCAATAGCGGGGGGAGGAATGAGCAGTTCTTC.

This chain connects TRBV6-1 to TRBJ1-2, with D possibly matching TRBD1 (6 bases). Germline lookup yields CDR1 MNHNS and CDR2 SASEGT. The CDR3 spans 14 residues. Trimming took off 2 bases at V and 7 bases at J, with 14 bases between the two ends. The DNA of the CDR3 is TGTGCCAGCAGTGAACACTTAAAGGGGGTTGGCTACACCTTC. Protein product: CASSEHLKGVGYTF.

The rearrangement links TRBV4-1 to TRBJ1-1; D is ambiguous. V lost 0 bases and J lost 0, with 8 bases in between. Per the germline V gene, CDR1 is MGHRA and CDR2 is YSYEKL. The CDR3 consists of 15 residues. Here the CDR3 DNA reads TGCGCCAGCAGCCAAGATCCTATGATGAACACTGAAGCTTTCTTT. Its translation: CASSQDPMMNTEAFF.

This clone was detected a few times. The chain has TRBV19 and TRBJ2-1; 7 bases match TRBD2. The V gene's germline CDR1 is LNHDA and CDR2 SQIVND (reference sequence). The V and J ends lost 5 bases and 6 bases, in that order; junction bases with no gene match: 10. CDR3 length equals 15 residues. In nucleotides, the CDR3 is TGTGCCAGTAGTCCTCGAGCGGGGATGCTCAATGAGCAGTTCTTC. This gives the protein CASSPRAGMLNEQFF.

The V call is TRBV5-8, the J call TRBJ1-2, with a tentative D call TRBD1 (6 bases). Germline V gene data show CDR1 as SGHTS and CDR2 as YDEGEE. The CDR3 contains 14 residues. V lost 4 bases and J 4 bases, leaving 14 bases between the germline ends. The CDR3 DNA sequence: TGTGCCAGCAGCAAGACAGGATTGAGCTATGGCTACACCTTC. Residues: CASSKTGLSYGYTF.

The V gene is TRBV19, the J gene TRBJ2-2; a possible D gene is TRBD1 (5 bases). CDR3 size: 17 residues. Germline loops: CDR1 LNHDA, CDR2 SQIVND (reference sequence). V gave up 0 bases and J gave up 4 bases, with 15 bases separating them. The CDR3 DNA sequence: TGTGCCAGTAGTATAGACCTCGACAGTCAACCCACCGGGGAGCTGTTTTTT. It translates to CASSIDLDSQPTGELFF.

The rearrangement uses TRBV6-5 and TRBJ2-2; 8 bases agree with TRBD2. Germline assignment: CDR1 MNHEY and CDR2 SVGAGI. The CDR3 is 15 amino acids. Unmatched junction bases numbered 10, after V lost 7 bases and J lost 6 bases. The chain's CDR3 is CASTIGVTSAGELFF. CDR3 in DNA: TGTGCCAGCACTATCGGGGTGACTAGCGCCGGGGAGCTGTTTTTT.

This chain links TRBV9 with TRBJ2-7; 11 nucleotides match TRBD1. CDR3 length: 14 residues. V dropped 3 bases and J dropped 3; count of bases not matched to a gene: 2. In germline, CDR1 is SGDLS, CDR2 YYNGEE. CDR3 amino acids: CASSDGTGGYEQYF. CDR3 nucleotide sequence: TGTGCCAGCAGCGATGGGACAGGGGGCTACGAGCAGTACTTC. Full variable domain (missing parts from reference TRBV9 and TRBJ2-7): DSGVTQTPKHLITATGQRVTLRCSPRSGDLSVYWYQQSLDQGLQFLIQYYNGEERAKGNILERFSAQQFPDLHSELNLSSLELGDSALYFCASSDGTGGYEQYFGPGTRLTVT.

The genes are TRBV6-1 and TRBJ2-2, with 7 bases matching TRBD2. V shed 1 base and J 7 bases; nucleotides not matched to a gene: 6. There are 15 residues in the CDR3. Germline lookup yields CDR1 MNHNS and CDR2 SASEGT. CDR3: CASSEVTSFGGELFF. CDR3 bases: TGTGCCAGCAGTGAAGTGACTAGCTTCGGCGGGGAGCTGTTTTTT.

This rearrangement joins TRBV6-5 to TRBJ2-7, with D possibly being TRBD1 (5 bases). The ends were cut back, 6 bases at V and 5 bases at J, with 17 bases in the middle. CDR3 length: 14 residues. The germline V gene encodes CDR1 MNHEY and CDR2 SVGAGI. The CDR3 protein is CASRFRTNSNEQYF. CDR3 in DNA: TGTGCCAGCAGATTTCGGACAAATTCAAACGAGCAGTACTTC.

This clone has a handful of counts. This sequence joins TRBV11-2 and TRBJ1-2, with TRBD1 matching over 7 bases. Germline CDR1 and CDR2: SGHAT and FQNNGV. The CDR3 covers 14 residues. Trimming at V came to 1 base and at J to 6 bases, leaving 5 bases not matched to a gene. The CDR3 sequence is CASSLAGTVDGYTF. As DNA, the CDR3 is TGTGCCAGCAGCTTAGCTGGGACAGTAGATGGCTACACCTTC.

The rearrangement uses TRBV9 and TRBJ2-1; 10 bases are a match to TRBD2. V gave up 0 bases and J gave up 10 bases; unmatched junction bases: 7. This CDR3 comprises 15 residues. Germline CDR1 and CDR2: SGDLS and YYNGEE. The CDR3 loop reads CASSVDVAGGFEQFF. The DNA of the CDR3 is TGTGCCAGCAGCGTAGATGTAGCGGGAGGCTTCGAGCAGTTCTTC.

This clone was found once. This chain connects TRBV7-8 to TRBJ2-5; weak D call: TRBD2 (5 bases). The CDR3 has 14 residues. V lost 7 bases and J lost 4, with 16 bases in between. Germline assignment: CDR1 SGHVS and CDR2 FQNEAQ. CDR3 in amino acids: CASIPDLSRETQYF. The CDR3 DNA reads TGTGCCAGCATCCCGGACTTGTCTCGAGAGACCCAGTACTTC.

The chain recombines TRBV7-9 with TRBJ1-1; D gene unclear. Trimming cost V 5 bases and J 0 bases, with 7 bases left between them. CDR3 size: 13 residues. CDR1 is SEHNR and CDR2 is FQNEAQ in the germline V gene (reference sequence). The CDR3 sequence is CASSSKMNTEAFF. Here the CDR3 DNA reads TGTGCCAGCAGCAGCAAGATGAACACTGAAGCTTTCTTT.

The CDR3 nucleotides are TGTGCCAGCGGCCTGGGAGGGGATACGCAGTATTTT. As protein: CASGLGGDTQYF. The chain employs TRBV9 and TRBJ2-3, with 7 nucleotides matching TRBD2. The CDR3 has 12 residues. Per germline, CDR1 SGDLS and CDR2 YYNGEE. The V gene end was trimmed by 7 bases and the J gene end by 6 bases; junction bases not matched to a gene: 5.

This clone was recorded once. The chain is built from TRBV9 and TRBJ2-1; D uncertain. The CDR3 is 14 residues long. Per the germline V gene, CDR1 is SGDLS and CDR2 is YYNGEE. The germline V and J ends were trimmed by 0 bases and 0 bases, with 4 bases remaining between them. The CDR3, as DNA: TGTGCCAGCAGCGTAGAAGCCTCCTACAATGAGCAGTTCTTC. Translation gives CASSVEASYNEQFF.

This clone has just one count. The CDR3, as DNA: TGTGCCAGCAGTTACGCGGGCAACTATGGCTACACCTTC. It yields the protein CASSYAGNYGYTF. The chain joins TRBV6-5 to TRBJ1-2; D call uncertain. V lost 2 bases and J 2 bases, leaving 6 bases between the germline ends. CDR3 length equals 13 residues. Per germline, CDR1 MNHEY and CDR2 SVGAGI.

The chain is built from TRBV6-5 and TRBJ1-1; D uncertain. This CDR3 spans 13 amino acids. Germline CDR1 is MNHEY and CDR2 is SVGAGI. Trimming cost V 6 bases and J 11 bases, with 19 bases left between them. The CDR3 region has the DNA TGTGCCAGCAGCCCCCAGGCGGACTTTCGCGCTTTCTTT. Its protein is CASSPQADFRAFF.

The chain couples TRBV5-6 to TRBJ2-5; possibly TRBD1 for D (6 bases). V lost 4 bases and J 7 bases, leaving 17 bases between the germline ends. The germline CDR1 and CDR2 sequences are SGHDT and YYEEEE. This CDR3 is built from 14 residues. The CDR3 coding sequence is TGTGCCAGCAGCCCCGGACGATTCAGGGGGACCCAGTACTTC. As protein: CASSPGRFRGTQYF.

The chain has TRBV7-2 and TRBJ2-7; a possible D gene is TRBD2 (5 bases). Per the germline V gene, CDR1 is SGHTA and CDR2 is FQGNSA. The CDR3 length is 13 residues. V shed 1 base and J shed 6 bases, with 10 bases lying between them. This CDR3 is CASSLVVGSEQYV. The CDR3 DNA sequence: TGTGCCAGCAGCTTAGTGGTTGGGAGCGAGCAGTACGTC.